The subject of this entry is one TCR beta chain. Its antigen is unknown. No qualities accompany the bases; no much larger clone lies one base away. Whole blood was collected in K2EDTA tubes by collaborating institutions according to the institutions' own protocols. For TCRbeta analysis, collaborators shipped samples as frozen whole blood, isolated PBMCs, or DNA extracted from either of those sample types. The immunoSEQ Assay, a bias-controlled multiplex PCR, was used to amplify TCRbeta CDR3 regions from genomic DNA. Per the source publication's procedure: The number of nucleated cells in each sample was estimated by amplification of reference gene primers within the assay. To quantify the absolute abundance of each unique TCRbeta CDR3 rearrangement, sequence reads were collapsed and filtered. For each sample, productive Simpson clonality was calculated by taking the square root of Simpson's diversity index across productive rearrangements. Entries here come from immuneACCESS through TCRdb and include only in-frame sequences with V and J called. Some clones fail to appear in such tables; in the studies checked, an unresolved V gene covers under half of the shortfall, and the cause of the remainder is unknown. From that table come the V and J calls and clone size; the DNA was used to work out D and trimming. This sample is represented by some 110,000 clones; about four fifths of them were singletons. The ten largest clones represent 11% to 15% of the sample.

The data were taken from a study of blood T cell repertoires in COVID-19 (dated by TCRdb to between 2020 and 2021). Study-level background: The collaborator samples originated in the United States, Italy and Spain and spanned the acute and convalescent phases of COVID-19. The prospective study material was composed of cDNA or gDNA derived from T cells, B-cell-depleted T cells, or PBMCs. The dataset comprised deeply sampled blood TCRbeta repertoires from subjects exposed to, actively infected with, or recovered from COVID-19. A freely available public database, intended as a resource for researchers studying the immune response to SARS-CoV-2, is where the repertoires were released. The samples were drawn from the first 160 participants of the ongoing ImmuneRACE study and from some 1,300 subjects provided by 6 global collaborators. A de-identified subject ID, COVID-19 status, age in years and sex were almost always included in the sample metadata. Where available, HLA class I and class II types were taken from metadata supplied by the sample provider and were not determined by assay-based typing.

The paper's findings and limits, for the study overall: The amount of clinical and demographic metadata varied by source and participant and was provided uncurated.

V was cut back by 3 bases and J by 6 bases, leaving a gap of 9 bases between them. From the cysteine up to the phenylalanine, the CDR3 has a length of 11 residues. Left in the record is the CDR3 DNA by itself, 33 bases read in frame from the first base. CDR1 and CDR2 are drawn from the germline V gene (reference sequence): DFQATT, SNEGSKA. The TCR originated in a woman aged 55-69 years with acute or convalescent COVID-19. The chain uses TRBV20-1 and TRBJ2-7, and possibly TRBD1, on 5 matching bases. Sequencing used peripheral blood. The CDR3 protein sequence reads: CSASARGEQYF. The bases are TGCAGTGCTAGCGCTAGGGGCGAGCAGTACTTC.